This TCR beta chain was observed in a study of Graves' ophthalmopathy and Graves' hyperthyroidism. Whole-study context: Stable hyperthyroidism meant no ophthalmopathy within 18 months of follow-up.

As the template, RNA transcripts were used to amplify TCR beta CDR3 regions. First-round RT-PCR employed HTBI primers, with a second-round multiplex PCR after it. Each CDR3 protein gets one entry after TCRdb re-called the multiplex PCR reads with MiXCR. This sample yields approximately 1.2 million distinct CDR3 sequences, of which roughly two fifths are seen a single time; 11% belongs to the top ten. Overall study results and limits: Among expanded thyroid clonotypes above 0.001 frequency, most also occurred in blood.

The CDR3 extends over 15 amino acids. Trimming stripped 3 bases from V and 6 bases from J, with 20 bases between. CDR1 is SQVTM, CDR2 ANQGSEA, per germline. With respect to this clonotype: What it binds is unknown.

Material: peripheral blood or thyroid tissue (not recorded which). The rearrangement links TRBV29-1 to TRBJ1-2, with a possible D match to TRBD1 (5 bases). This receptor was taken from an adult man with Graves' hyperthyroidism. CDR3 DNA sequence: TGCAGCGTTGAGGGGGATGACTTCAGAACTAATGGCTACACCTTC. It translates to CSVEGDDFRTNGYTF.